These 5 T cell receptor beta chains share one sample of origin, sequenced in a study of read filtering for tumor transcriptome and immune sequencing. From approximately 430 ng of RNA, a library with molecular barcoded alpha/delta and beta/gamma adaptors was made. One entry per CDR3 protein, called by TCRdb with MiXCR from the reads. This sample carries over 50,000 distinct CDR3 sequences, around 21% of them seen once, and the ten largest clones take around 15%. Sequencing was carried out using a population of CD138-negative cells sorted from bone marrow. The receptors here all came from a donor aged 40 or over with multiple myeloma.

This clonotype has just a few counts. The chain combines TRBV19 with TRBJ2-6; no reliable D call. This CDR3 is built from 15 residues. The germline gives CDR1 LNHDA, CDR2 SQIVND (reference sequence). V was clipped by 4 bases and J by 1 base, with 8 bases between them. The CDR3 DNA reads TGTGCCAGTAGTACTCAGTTGTCTGGGGCCAACGTCCTGACTTTC. Translated: CASSTQLSGANVLTF.

Ten or more counts support this clonotype. V usage is TRBV24-1 and J usage is TRBJ2-1; D may correspond to TRBD1 or TRBD2 (5 bases each). This CDR3 spans 12 amino acids. Germline V lookup: CDR1 KGHDR, CDR2 SFDVKD. V was trimmed by 10 bases and J by 4 bases, leaving 10 bases between them. CDR3 sequence: CATKGRYNEQFF. Written as DNA, the CDR3 is TGTGCCACAAAGGGACGGTACAATGAGCAGTTCTTC.

This clonotype has a count of ten or more. The J gene is TRBJ2-7, the V gene TRBV2, with D unresolved. CDR1 SNHLY and CDR2 FYNNEI come from the germline V gene. Trimming shortened V by 6 bases and J by 7 bases, and 13 bases separated the two germline ends. This CDR3 comprises 12 residues. In nucleotides, the CDR3 is TGTGCCAGCAGCTCGGATTCACCGGAGCAGTACTTC. It is translated as CASSSDSPEQYF.

This clonotype occurred many times. This chain uses TRBV5-1 with TRBJ2-3, with 9 bases identical to TRBD2. The CDR3 spans 15 residues. V lost 0 bases to trimming and J lost 4 bases; unmatched junction nucleotides: 3. Per germline, CDR1 SGHRS and CDR2 YFSETQ. In DNA form, the CDR3 reads TGCGCCAGCAGCTTGGGTAGCGGGAGTGCAGATACGCAGTATTTT. Protein product: CASSLGSGSADTQYF.

This clonotype was seen repeatedly, ten times or more. The chain has TRBV20-1 and TRBJ2-1, with TRBD1 as a possible D gene (5 bases). V was pared by 1 base and J by 9 bases, with 13 bases between. From germline, CDR1 is DFQATT and CDR2 SNEGSKA (reference sequence). The length of the CDR3 is 13 residues. This chain's CDR3 is CSARAPGIFEQFF. The CDR3 DNA follows: TGCAGTGCTAGAGCCCCAGGGATATTTGAGCAGTTCTTC.